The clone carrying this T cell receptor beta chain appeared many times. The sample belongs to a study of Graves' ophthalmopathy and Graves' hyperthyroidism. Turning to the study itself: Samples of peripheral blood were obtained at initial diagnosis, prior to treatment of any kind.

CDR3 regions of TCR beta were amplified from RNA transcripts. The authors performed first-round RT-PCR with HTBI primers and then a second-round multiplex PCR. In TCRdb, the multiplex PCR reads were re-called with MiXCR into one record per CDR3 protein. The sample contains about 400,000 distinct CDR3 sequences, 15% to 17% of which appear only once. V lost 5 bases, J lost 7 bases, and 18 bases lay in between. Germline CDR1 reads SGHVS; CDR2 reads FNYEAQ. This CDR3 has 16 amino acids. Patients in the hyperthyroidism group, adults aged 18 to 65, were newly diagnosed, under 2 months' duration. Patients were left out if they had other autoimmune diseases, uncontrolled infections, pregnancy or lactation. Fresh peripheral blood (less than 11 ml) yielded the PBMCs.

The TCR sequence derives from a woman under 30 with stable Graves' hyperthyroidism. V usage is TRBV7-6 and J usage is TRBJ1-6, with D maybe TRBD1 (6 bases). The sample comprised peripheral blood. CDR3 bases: TGTGCCAGCAGCCCGGAGTACAGGGAGGGCAATTCACCCCTCCACTTT. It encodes CASSPEYREGNSPLHF.